Presented here are 15 T cell receptor beta chains from one specimen sequenced in a study of neoadjuvant anti-PD-1 for oral cavity cancer. Profiling relied on immunoSEQ multiplex PCR, and the TCRdb table lists in-frame clones only, not all of them. This table has about 79,000 clones, around four fifths appearing once. Sample: PBMCs, taken before nivolumab (anti-PD-1) treatment. The receptors were gathered from a person between 35 and 79 years old with oral cavity squamous cell carcinoma.

Regarding this clone: The junction shows a germline mismatch at one end, possibly a read error. This chain links TRBV19 with TRBJ1-5; no clear D. The CDR3 spans 13 residues. Germline V lookup: CDR1 LNHDA, CDR2 SQIVND (reference sequence). Here the CDR3 reads CASTSYSTQPQHF. CDR3 DNA sequence: TGTGCCAGTACCTCATATAGCACTCAGCCCCAGCATTTT.

The sample holds a few counts of this clone. J is TRBJ2-3 and V is TRBV5-1; D uncertain. CDR1 and CDR2 from the germline V gene are SGHRS and YFSETQ. This CDR3 is 13 amino acids long. V was cut by 0 bases and J by 4 bases, with 6 bases left in between. The CDR3 reads CASSLGYPDTQYF. CDR3 nucleotides: TGCGCCAGCAGCTTGGGCTATCCAGATACGCAGTATTTT.

The V call is TRBV4-2, the J call TRBJ1-1; D may be TRBD1 (5 bases). V was cut by 4 bases and J by 5 bases, with 14 bases left in between. CDR3 length: 14 residues. Germline CDR1 and CDR2: LGHNA and YNFKEQ. The CDR3: CASSLHGGETEAFF. CDR3 bases: TGTGCCAGCAGCCTTCATGGGGGGGAAACTGAAGCTTTCTTT.

The V gene is TRBV19, the J gene TRBJ2-6, with 8 bases that match TRBD2. There are 16 residues in the CDR3. With 4 bases clipped from V and 2 bases from J, the junction kept 4 bases outside the gene matches. Germline CDR1 LNHDA, CDR2 SQIVND (reference sequence). The CDR3 here is CASSNGGGAGANVLTF. CDR3 bases: TGTGCCAGTAGTAACGGGGGGGGCGCTGGGGCCAACGTCCTGACTTTC. Using reference TRBV19 and TRBJ2-6 for the parts outside the CDR3, the full variable domain is DGGITQSPKYLFRKEGQNVTLSCEQNLNHDAMYWYRQDPGQGLRLIYYSQIVNDFQKGDIAEGYSVSREKKESFPLTVTSAQKNPTAFYLCASSNGGGAGANVLTFGAGSRLTVL.

The chain employs TRBV6-6 and TRBJ1-1; D unclear. Germline V gene lookup returns CDR1 MNHNY and CDR2 SVGAGI (reference sequence). Trimming took off 7 bases at V and 7 bases at J, with 7 bases between the two ends. There are 10 residues in the CDR3. The CDR3 nucleotides read TGTGCCAGCATCCGGGTTGAAGCTTTCTTT. It translates to CASIRVEAFF.

The chain carries TRBV2 and TRBJ1-2; TRBD1 matches 7 bases. J was trimmed by 4 bases and V by 4 bases; bases with no gene match: 9. The length of the CDR3 is 15 residues. CDR1 and CDR2 from the germline V gene are SNHLY and FYNNEI. The CDR3 DNA follows: TGTGCCAGCAGTGCCGGGGCAGGGGGAAGCTATGGCTACACCTTC. Translated: CASSAGAGGSYGYTF.

The chain carries TRBV29-1 and TRBJ2-7, with 9 bases matching TRBD1. Unmatched junction bases numbered 5, after V lost 0 bases and J lost 2 bases. Germline V lookup: CDR1 SQVTM, CDR2 ANQGSEA. This CDR3 spans 15 amino acids. Here the CDR3 DNA reads TGCAGCGTTGAAGACGGGACAGGGAAGACCTACGAGCAGTACTTC. This encodes CSVEDGTGKTYEQYF.

V gene TRBV9 combines with J gene TRBJ2-3; 7 nucleotides match TRBD2. Trimming took 2 bases from V and 5 from J; bases not matched to a gene: 2. CDR3 size: 13 residues. Per germline, CDR1 SGDLS and CDR2 YYNGEE. The CDR3 sequence is CASSVSGGDTQYF. The CDR3 DNA is TGTGCCAGCAGCGTTTCGGGGGGAGATACGCAGTATTTT.

The chain has TRBV5-1 and TRBJ2-7; possibly TRBD2 for D (6 bases). V lost 4 bases and J 2 bases, leaving 13 bases between the germline ends. Germline CDR1 is SGHRS and CDR2 is YFSETQ. The CDR3 has 14 amino acids. CDR3 DNA: TGCGCCAGCAGCCCGGGACTGCTAACCTACGAGCAGTACTTC. Its protein product is CASSPGLLTYEQYF. The variable domain in full, with the rest retrieved from reference TRBV5-1 and TRBJ2-7, is KAGVTQTPRYLIKTRGQQVTLSCSPISGHRSVSWYQQTPGQGLQFLFEYFSETQRNKGNFPGRFSGRQFSNSRSEMNVSTLELGDSALYLCASSPGLLTYEQYFGPGTRLTVT.

Here the CDR3 reads CASSESMGRGYQPQHF. CDR3 DNA: TGCGCCAGCAGTGAGTCGATGGGGAGGGGGTATCAGCCCCAGCATTTT. This chain links TRBV10-2 with TRBJ1-5; D is perhaps TRBD1 (6 bases). The CDR3 is made up of 16 amino acids. V gave up 0 bases and J gave up 5 bases, with 14 bases separating them. Germline V gives CDR1 WSHSY, CDR2 SAAADI.

This clone has only one observation. The rearrangement uses TRBV7-3 and TRBJ2-7; D remains ambiguous. Trimming removed 5 bases at V and 0 bases at J, with 8 bases between. CDR3 length: 13 amino acids. Germline values: CDR1 SGHTA, CDR2 FQGTGA. Here the CDR3 reads CASSPTTSYEQYF. In DNA, the CDR3 is TGTGCCAGCAGCCCAACTACCTCCTACGAGCAGTACTTC.

This chain links TRBV11-2 with TRBJ1-2, with D perhaps matching TRBD1 (6 bases). This CDR3 comprises 19 residues. The V end was cut by 4 bases, the J end by 5 bases, with 29 bases between. CDR1 is SGHAT, CDR2 FQNNGV, per germline. The CDR3 reads CASSSIRQVQTISGYGYTF. In nucleotides, the CDR3 is TGTGCCAGCAGCTCGATTAGACAGGTCCAAACTATTTCGGGATATGGCTACACCTTC.

The chain links TRBV7-9 to TRBJ1-1, with TRBD1 as a possible D gene (5 bases). V lost 1 base to trimming and J lost 5 bases, with 17 bases between them. Germline lookup yields CDR1 SEHNR and CDR2 FQNEAQ (reference sequence). This CDR3 is 16 amino acids long. The CDR3 DNA sequence: TGTGCCAGCAGCTTAGGAGGTGTGCAGGGAAGGACTGAAGCTTTCTTT. This gives the protein CASSLGGVQGRTEAFF.

The genes are TRBV30 and TRBJ1-2; 7 bases are a match to TRBD1. The CDR3 consists of 13 residues. V lost 0 bases, J lost 8 bases, and 6 bases stayed unmatched. Germline CDR1 and CDR2: GTSNPN and SVGIG (reference sequence). CDR3 DNA: TGTGCCTGGAGTGTAGGGCAGGGGGTCGGCTACACCTTC. It yields the protein CAWSVGQGVGYTF.

The V gene is TRBV5-8, the J gene TRBJ1-5, with D hard to call. Germline V gene sequence: CDR1 SGHTS, CDR2 YDEGEE. The CDR3 contains 14 residues. V lost 0 bases, J lost 6 bases, and 10 bases lay in between. The CDR3 spells CASSLDAPGQPQHF. Written as DNA, the CDR3 is TGTGCCAGCAGCTTGGACGCTCCCGGTCAGCCCCAGCATTTT. Full variable domain (missing parts from reference TRBV5-8 and TRBJ1-5): EAGVTQSPTHLIKTRGQQATLRCSPISGHTSVYWYQQALGLGLQFLLWYDEGEERNRGNFPPRFSGRQFPNYSSELNVNALELEDSALYLCASSLDAPGQPQHFGDGTRLSIL.